Presented here are 30 T cell receptor beta chains from one specimen sequenced in a study of somatic mutations in cytotoxic T cells in rheumatoid arthritis. Profiling relied on immunoSEQ multiplex PCR, and the TCRdb table lists in-frame clones only, not all of them. This sample has roughly 9,000 clones, with approximately 71% found just once. Sequenced input: CD8+ T cells sorted from blood. The receptors shown here come from a woman in her forties or fifties in good health.

V gene TRBV7-3 combines with J gene TRBJ2-2; the match to TRBD2 covers 11 bases. V shed 1 base, J shed 5 bases, and the junction held 6 bases outside the gene matches. From germline, CDR1 is SGHTA and CDR2 FQGTGA. This CDR3 is built from 17 residues. The CDR3 loop is CASSLSLAGGWTGELFF. For the CDR3, the DNA is TGTGCCAGCAGCTTAAGCCTAGCGGGGGGATGGACCGGGGAGCTGTTTTTT.

This chain uses TRBV6-5 with TRBJ1-1; D remains ambiguous. Germline CDR1 MNHEY, CDR2 SVGAGI. The CDR3 contains 11 residues. V gave up 2 bases and J gave up 6 bases, with 4 bases separating them. The CDR3 loop is CASSYPPEAFF. CDR3 in DNA: TGTGCCAGCAGTTACCCTCCTGAAGCTTTCTTT.

The rearrangement joins TRBV28 to TRBJ2-1, with TRBD2 matching 8 bases. The germline V gene has CDR1 MDHEN and CDR2 SYDVKM. Unmatched junction bases numbered 11, after V lost 5 bases and J lost 2 bases. The CDR3 has 17 residues. The CDR3: CASSALGGEGAYNEQFF. DNA of the CDR3: TGTGCCAGCAGTGCGCTCGGGGGGGAAGGCGCCTACAATGAGCAGTTCTTC.

V is TRBV5-5 and J is TRBJ1-1; no clear D. The V end lost 2 bases, the J end lost 3 bases, and 11 bases lay between the germline ends. This CDR3 is built from 14 residues. The germline CDR1 and CDR2 sequences are SGHKS and YYEKEE (reference sequence). The CDR3 DNA follows: TGTGCCAGCAGCTTTTTGGGCTACGACACTGAAGCTTTCTTT. It encodes CASSFLGYDTEAFF.

This clone has just a few counts. The chain employs TRBV30 and TRBJ1-6, with D uncertain. Germline values: CDR1 GTSNPN, CDR2 SVGIG (reference sequence). This CDR3 has 9 residues. The CDR3 here is CGLVSPLHF. As DNA, the CDR3 is TGTGGGCTGGTTTCACCCCTCCACTTT.

The genes are TRBV4-3 and TRBJ2-1; 14 bases fit TRBD2. Trimming removed 3 bases from V and 7 bases from J; junction bases left unmatched: 11. CDR3 length: 18 amino acids. The germline gives CDR1 LGHNA, CDR2 YSLEER. As DNA, the CDR3 is TGCGCCAGCAGCCAGGGACTAGCGGGGGACATTTTTACGAATGAGCAGTTCTTC. This sequence encodes CASSQGLAGDIFTNEQFF.

The chain carries TRBV4-1 and TRBJ1-3; D is possibly TRBD1 (6 bases). The CDR3 runs to 17 residues. The germline gives CDR1 MGHRA, CDR2 YSYEKL. V lost 3 bases to trimming and J lost 0 bases, with 15 bases between them. The CDR3 DNA reads TGCGCCAGCAGCCACTACAGGGACGGAACCTCTGGAAACACCATATATTTT. Translated: CASSHYRDGTSGNTIYF.

Remarks on this clone: One end of the junction is discordant with germline, which a read error may explain. The chain couples TRBV27 to TRBJ1-1; D gene ambiguous. In germline, CDR1 is MNHEY, CDR2 SMNVEV (reference sequence). CDR3 length equals 13 residues. This chain's CDR3 is CASSFGEGTGAFF. The DNA for the CDR3 is TGTGCCAGCAGTTTTGGGGAGGGCACTGGAGCTTTCTTT.

This clone was seen just once. The J gene is TRBJ2-3, the V gene TRBV6-5; tentatively, D is TRBD1 (5 bases). Germline lookup yields CDR1 MNHEY and CDR2 SVGAGI. The CDR3 consists of 14 residues. The V end was cut by 4 bases, the J end by 4 bases, with 12 bases between. The CDR3 protein is CASSSLQVSDTQYF. CDR3 DNA: TGTGCCAGCAGTTCCCTACAGGTCTCAGATACGCAGTATTTT.

This clone appeared a few times. The V and J genes are TRBV2 and TRBJ1-1; D possibly corresponds to TRBD1 (6 bases). The length of the CDR3 is 16 residues. The V end was cut by 6 bases, the J end by 0 bases, with 17 bases between. From germline, CDR1 is SNHLY and CDR2 FYNNEI. The CDR3 nucleotides are TGTGCCAGCAGCCCGGACAGTTCTCGGATGAACACTGAAGCTTTCTTT. Its translation is CASSPDSSRMNTEAFF.

The gene calls are TRBV9 and TRBJ2-1, with TRBD2 identical over 9 bases. Germline trimming cut 0 bases from V and 5 bases from J; bases unmatched to any gene: 6. The germline gives CDR1 SGDLS, CDR2 YYNGEE. This CDR3 has 16 amino acids. In DNA form, the CDR3 reads TGTGCCAGCAGCGTAGTTTTAGCGGGGGCAAACAATGAGCAGTTCTTC. Protein: CASSVVLAGANNEQFF.

This clone was seen once. The V gene is TRBV5-6, the J gene TRBJ1-1; a possible D gene is TRBD1 (5 bases). This CDR3 has 12 amino acids. Germline CDR1 SGHDT, CDR2 YYEEEE. V was pared by 2 bases and J by 9 bases, with 11 bases between. In DNA form, the CDR3 reads TGTGCCAGCAGCTTTGGACACCTACAAGCTTTCTTT. It translates to CASSFGHLQAFF. Using reference TRBV5-6 and TRBJ1-1 for the parts outside the CDR3, the full variable domain is DAGVTQSPTHLIKTRGQQVTLRCSPKSGHDTVSWYQQALGQGPQFIFQYYEEEERQRGNFPDRFSGHQFPNYSSELNVNALLLGDSALYLCASSFGHLQAFFGQGTRLTVV.

The CDR3 sequence: CASSLVGQKTYEQYF. The CDR3 DNA sequence: TGTGCCAGCAGCTTAGTGGGACAGAAGACCTACGAGCAGTACTTC. The chain combines TRBV7-9 with TRBJ2-7; 7 positions agree with TRBD1. The CDR3 spans 15 residues. The germline gives CDR1 SEHNR, CDR2 FQNEAQ (reference sequence). V gave up 1 base and J gave up 2 bases; unmatched junction bases: 5.

This chain joins TRBV10-3 and TRBJ2-7; TRBD1 aligns across 8 bases. Trimming took 1 base from V and 2 from J; bases not matched to a gene: 4. The germline V gene has CDR1 ENHRY and CDR2 SYGVKD. The CDR3 length is 15 residues. Written as DNA, the CDR3 is TGTGCCATCAGTGAGTACGGGACAGGCGCCTACGAGCAGTACTTC. This encodes CAISEYGTGAYEQYF.

This sequence joins TRBV2 and TRBJ1-3; D is uncertain. CDR1 is SNHLY, CDR2 FYNNEI, per germline. With 1 base removed from V and 0 bases from J, the gap between germline ends came to 7 bases. The CDR3 is 15 residues long. The CDR3 here is CASSEGASSGNTIYF. The CDR3 DNA reads as TGTGCCAGCAGTGAAGGAGCGAGCTCTGGAAACACCATATATTTT.

This clone was seen a few times. The chain is built from TRBV4-1 and TRBJ1-6; 8 bases match TRBD1. Per germline, CDR1 MGHRA and CDR2 YSYEKL. The CDR3 is 15 residues long. V shed 1 base and J 9 bases; nucleotides not matched to a gene: 5. The CDR3 region is CASSQAGTGGSPLHF. The DNA of the CDR3 is TGCGCCAGCAGCCAAGCCGGGACAGGTGGTTCACCCCTCCACTTT.

This clone showed up just once. The V gene is TRBV28, the J gene TRBJ2-7, with 8 bases that match TRBD1. Per the germline V gene, CDR1 is MDHEN and CDR2 is SYDVKM. V lost 7 bases to trimming and J lost 0 bases; unmatched junction nucleotides: 11. This CDR3 contains 16 residues. CDR3: CASIDRDRLFSYEQYF. CDR3 DNA: TGTGCCAGCATTGACCGGGACAGGCTATTCTCCTACGAGCAGTACTTC.

This clone is medium-sized. J is TRBJ2-7 and V is TRBV4-1; no clear D. The CDR3 sequence is 13 residues long. V gave up 2 bases and J gave up 3 bases, with 8 bases separating them. Germline-derived CDR1 and CDR2 are MGHRA and YSYEKL. This CDR3 is CASSQLELYEQYF. The CDR3 DNA sequence: TGCGCCAGCAGCCAATTAGAACTCTACGAGCAGTACTTC.

The chain joins TRBV19 to TRBJ2-5, with 9 bases identical to TRBD1. Germline loops: CDR1 LNHDA, CDR2 SQIVND (reference sequence). The V segment lost 1 base and the J segment 5 bases; nucleotides outside the gene matches: 11. The CDR3 runs 17 residues. The CDR3, as DNA: TGTGCCAGTAGTATAGTCCCCGGACAGGGGATTTGGGAGACCCAGTACTTC. Amino acids: CASSIVPGQGIWETQYF.

The chain uses TRBV4-3 and TRBJ2-2, with 8 bases matching TRBD2. The CDR3 is made up of 16 amino acids. The germline V gene has CDR1 LGHNA and CDR2 YSLEER. Trimming took 0 bases from V and 6 from J; bases not matched to a gene: 6. CDR3 DNA: TGCGCCAGCAGCCAAGAGCGGGGGGTCCTGCCCGGGGAGCTGTTTTTT. This sequence encodes CASSQERGVLPGELFF.

V gene TRBV5-1 combines with J gene TRBJ2-3, with 8 bases that match TRBD1. CDR1 is SGHRS and CDR2 is YFSETQ in the germline V gene. Trimming took 0 bases from V and 10 from J; bases not matched to a gene: 7. The CDR3 spans 14 residues. DNA for the CDR3: TGCGCCAGCAGCTTGGGGGGACAGGCAGTTGCGCAGTATTTT. This encodes CASSLGGQAVAQYF.

The chain is built from TRBV7-9 and TRBJ2-7; a possible D gene is TRBD1 (6 bases). The V end was cut by 1 base, the J end by 1 base, with 14 bases between. CDR3 length: 16 amino acids. The germline V gene has CDR1 SEHNR and CDR2 FQNEAQ (reference sequence). CDR3: CASSLVGGKRSYEQYF. The CDR3 DNA sequence: TGTGCCAGCAGCTTAGTTGGGGGCAAGCGGTCCTACGAGCAGTACTTC.

CDR3 nucleotides: TGCGCCAGCAGCCAAGTAATACAGTTCACAGATACGCAGTATTTT. As protein: CASSQVIQFTDTQYF. The V and J genes are TRBV4-3 and TRBJ2-3; D is uncertain. The V gene lost 1 base and the J gene lost 2 bases, with 10 bases spanning the gap. The CDR3 contains 15 residues. Germline assignment: CDR1 LGHNA and CDR2 YSLEER.

The CDR3 loop is CATSGDRGGGYEQYF. DNA for the CDR3: TGTGCCACCAGCGGGGACAGGGGGGGAGGCTACGAGCAGTACTTC. V gene TRBV15 combines with J gene TRBJ2-7; TRBD1 matches 11 bases. V trimming: 5 bases; J trimming: 3 bases; junction bases outside the gene matches: 6. The CDR3 covers 15 residues. The germline CDR1 and CDR2 sequences are LNHNV and YYDKDF (reference sequence).

V usage is TRBV5-6 and J usage is TRBJ1-1; D is ambiguous. CDR3 length equals 15 residues. Trimming removed 0 bases at V and 5 bases at J, with 14 bases between. Looked up from germline, CDR1 is SGHDT and CDR2 is YYEEEE. CDR3 nucleotide sequence: TGTGCCAGCAGCTTGGGGGTAGAGGTGAGGACTGAAGCTTTCTTT. Protein product: CASSLGVEVRTEAFF.

The CDR3 bases are TGTGCCAGCAGTCCACGGACAGGCTATGGCTACACCTTC. It is translated as CASSPRTGYGYTF. The chain carries TRBV27 and TRBJ1-2; TRBD1 aligns across 7 bases. The CDR3 consists of 13 residues. V gave up 5 bases and J gave up 4 bases; unmatched junction bases: 4. Germline V gene sequence: CDR1 MNHEY, CDR2 SMNVEV (reference sequence).

The CDR3 loop reads CASSYFGGGAADTQYF. The CDR3 coding sequence is TGTGCCAGCAGTTACTTTGGTGGGGGGGCCGCAGATACGCAGTATTTT. The chain combines TRBV6-5 with TRBJ2-3; tentative D call: TRBD2 (7 bases). Between the trimmed V and J ends, which lost 1 base and 4 bases, there was a span of 15 bases. This CDR3 contains 16 residues. CDR1 is MNHEY and CDR2 is SVGAGI in the germline V gene.

This chain uses TRBV7-9 with TRBJ2-1; 10 nucleotides align to TRBD2. V was clipped by 2 bases and J by 8 bases; unmatched bases: 6. CDR3 size: 15 residues. The germline V gene has CDR1 SEHNR and CDR2 FQNEAQ (reference sequence). CDR3 loop: CASSLQAGGPHEQFF. As DNA, the CDR3 is TGTGCCAGCAGCTTACAAGCGGGGGGGCCTCATGAGCAGTTCTTC.

The chain combines TRBV27 with TRBJ1-2; 7 bases agree with TRBD1. The V segment lost 4 bases and the J segment 2 bases; nucleotides outside the gene matches: 7. The CDR3 spans 15 residues. The V gene's germline CDR1 is MNHEY and CDR2 SMNVEV (reference sequence). The CDR3 DNA follows: TGTGCCAGCAGTTGGGACAGCGCCGTCAACTATGGCTACACCTTC. This translates into CASSWDSAVNYGYTF.

The gene calls are TRBV9 and TRBJ1-1; D gene unclear. V lost 0 bases, J lost 0 bases, and 6 bases lay in between. Germline CDR1 SGDLS, CDR2 YYNGEE. CDR3 length: 14 amino acids. The CDR3 nucleotides are TGTGCCAGCAGCGTAGCCAATTTGAACACTGAAGCTTTCTTT. Its protein is CASSVANLNTEAFF.